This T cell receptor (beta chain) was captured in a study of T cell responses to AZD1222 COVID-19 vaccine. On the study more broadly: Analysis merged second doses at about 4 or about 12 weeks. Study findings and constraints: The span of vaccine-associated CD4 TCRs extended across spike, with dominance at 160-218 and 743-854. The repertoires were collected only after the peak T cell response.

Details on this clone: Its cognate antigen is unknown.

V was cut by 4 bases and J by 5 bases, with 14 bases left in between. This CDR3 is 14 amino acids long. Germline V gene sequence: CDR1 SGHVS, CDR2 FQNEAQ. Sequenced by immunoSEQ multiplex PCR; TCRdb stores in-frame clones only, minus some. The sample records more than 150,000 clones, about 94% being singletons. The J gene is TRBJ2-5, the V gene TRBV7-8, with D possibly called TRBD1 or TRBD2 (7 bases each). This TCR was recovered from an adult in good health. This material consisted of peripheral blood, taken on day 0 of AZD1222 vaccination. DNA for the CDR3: TGTGCCAGCAGCTATCAGGGGGGGTGGGAGACCCAGTACTTC. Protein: CASSYQGGWETQYF.